Sequencing of this TCR beta chain was carried out in a study of identical twins. This clonotype has only a few counts. This CDR3 is built from 14 residues. With V trimmed by 5 bases and J by 6 bases, 6 bases remained unmatched. Germline CDR1 is SGHTA and CDR2 is FQGTGA. TCRdb re-analysed the 5' RACE reads in MiXCR, keeping a single row per CDR3 protein. The sample records 600,000 to 700,000 distinct CDR3 sequences, about 20% being singletons. The same sample was also used in a study of T cells expressing NK-cell markers. That investigation notes: Restriction of sorting to alpha-beta TCR T cells was accomplished in several experiments using an anti-gamma-delta TCR antibody.

J is TRBJ2-2 and V is TRBV7-3; 7 positions match TRBD1. The receptor was derived from a woman aged 18-29 years in good health. Sequenced: PBMCs. For the CDR3, the DNA is TGTGCCAGCAGCCAGGTTCAGGGGGCCGGGGAGCTGTTTTTT. Translating it yields CASSQVQGAGELFF. Full variable domain (remainder filled in from reference TRBV7-3 and TRBJ2-2): GAGVSQTPSNKVTEKGKYVELRCDPISGHTALYWYRQSLGQGPEFLIYFQGTGAADDSGLPNDRFFAVRPEGSVSTLKIQRTERGDSAVYLCASSQVQGAGELFFGEGSRLTVL.